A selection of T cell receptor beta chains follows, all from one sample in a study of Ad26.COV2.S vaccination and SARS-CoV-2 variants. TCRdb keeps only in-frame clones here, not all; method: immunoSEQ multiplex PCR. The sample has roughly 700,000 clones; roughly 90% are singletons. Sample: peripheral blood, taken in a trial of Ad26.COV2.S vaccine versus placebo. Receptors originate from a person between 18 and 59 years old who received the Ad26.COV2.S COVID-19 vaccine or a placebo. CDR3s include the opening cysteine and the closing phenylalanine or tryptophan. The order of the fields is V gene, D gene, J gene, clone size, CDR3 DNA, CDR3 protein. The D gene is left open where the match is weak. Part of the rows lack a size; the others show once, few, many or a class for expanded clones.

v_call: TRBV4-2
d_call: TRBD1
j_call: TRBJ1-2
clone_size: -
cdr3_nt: TGTGCCAGCAGCCAAGATTCGGCAGGGGGCGGTTATGGCTACACCTTC
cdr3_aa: CASSQDSAGGGYGYTF

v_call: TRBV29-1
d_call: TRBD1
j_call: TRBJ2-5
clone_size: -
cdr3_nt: TGCAGCGTTGAAGGCTGGACAGGGAGAGAGACCCAGTACTTC
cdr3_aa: CSVEGWTGRETQYF

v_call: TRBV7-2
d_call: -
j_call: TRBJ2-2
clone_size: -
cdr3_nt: TGTGCCAGCAGCTTAGTTTGGGGAAACACCGGGGAGCTGTTTTTT
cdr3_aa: CASSLVWGNTGELFF

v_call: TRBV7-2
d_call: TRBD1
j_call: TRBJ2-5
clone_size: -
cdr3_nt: TGTGCCAGCAGCAGGGACAGACGCCAAGAGACCCAGTACTTC
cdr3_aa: CASSRDRRQETQYF

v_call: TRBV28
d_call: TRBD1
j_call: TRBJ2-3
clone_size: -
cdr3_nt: TGTGCCAGCAGCCGATCCGGGCAAGGGGGCTTCGCAGATACGCAGTATTTT
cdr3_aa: CASSRSGQGGFADTQYF

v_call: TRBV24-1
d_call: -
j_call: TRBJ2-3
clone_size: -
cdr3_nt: TGTGCCACCAGTGATCCTAGGACTCGGACGGGGACGCAGTATTTT
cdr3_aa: CATSDPRTRTGTQYF

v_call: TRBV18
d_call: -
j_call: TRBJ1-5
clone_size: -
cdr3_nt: TGTGCCAGCTCACCAGTGGTCGACAGTCAGCCCCAGCATTTT
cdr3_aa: CASSPVVDSQPQHF

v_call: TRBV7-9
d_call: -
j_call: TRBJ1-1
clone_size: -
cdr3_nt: TGTGCCAGCAGCTCCTCGGGCGGCGGCGGTGCTGAAGCTTTCTTT
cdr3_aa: CASSSSGGGGAEAFF

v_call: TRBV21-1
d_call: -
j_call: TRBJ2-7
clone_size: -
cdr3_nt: TGTGCCAGCAGCCCCCGGGCCTTATTCTACGAGCAGTACTTC
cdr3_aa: CASSPRALFYEQYF

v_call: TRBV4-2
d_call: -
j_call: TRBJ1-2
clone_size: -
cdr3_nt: TGTGCCAGCAGCCAAGAATCCCCCACTGGAGGCTACACCTTC
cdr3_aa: CASSQESPTGGYTF

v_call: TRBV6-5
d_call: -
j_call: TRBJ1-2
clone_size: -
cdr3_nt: TGTGCCAGCAGCCCCACGACGGGAGCTTATGGCTACACCTTC
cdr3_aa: CASSPTTGAYGYTF

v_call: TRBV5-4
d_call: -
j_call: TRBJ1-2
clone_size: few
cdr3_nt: TGTGCCAGCAGCTGGGGAGAGCCCAGGTTTATTAACTATGGCTACACCTTC
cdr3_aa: CASSWGEPRFINYGYTF

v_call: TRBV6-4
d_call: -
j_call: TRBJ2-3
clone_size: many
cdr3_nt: TGTGCCAGCAGTGACTCGAGTAGGGGGGAGACAGATACGCAGTATTTT
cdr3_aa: CASSDSSRGETDTQYF

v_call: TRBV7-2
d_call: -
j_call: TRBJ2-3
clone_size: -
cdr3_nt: TGTGCCAGCAGCTCCCAGTTCAGCACAGATACGCAGTATTTT
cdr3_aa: CASSSQFSTDTQYF

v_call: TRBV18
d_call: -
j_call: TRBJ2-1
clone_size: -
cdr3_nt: TGTGCCAGCTCACCACCAGTTTTGGATGAGCAGTTCTTC
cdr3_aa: CASSPPVLDEQFF

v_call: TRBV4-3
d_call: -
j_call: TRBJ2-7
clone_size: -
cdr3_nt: TGCGCCAGCAGCCAAGAAGTAGCGGAGGCGGCCTACGAGCAGTACTTC
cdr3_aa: CASSQEVAEAAYEQYF

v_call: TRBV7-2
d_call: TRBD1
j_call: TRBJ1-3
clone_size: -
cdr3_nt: TGTGCCAGCAGCTTAGAGGGGACAGGCTCTGGAAACACCATATATTTT
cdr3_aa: CASSLEGTGSGNTIYF

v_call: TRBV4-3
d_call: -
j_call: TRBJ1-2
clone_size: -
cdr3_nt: TGCGCCAGCAGCCAACAGGGGAACTATGGCTACACCTTC
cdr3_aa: CASSQQGNYGYTF

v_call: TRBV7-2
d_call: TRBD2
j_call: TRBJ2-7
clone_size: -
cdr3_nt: TGTGCCAGCAGCTTAGGCGGCGGCGGGGGGTCCTACGAGCAGTACTTC
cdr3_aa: CASSLGGGGGSYEQYF

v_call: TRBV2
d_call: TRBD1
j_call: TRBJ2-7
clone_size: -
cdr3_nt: TGTGCCAGCAGTGATTTCCGGGACAGGGCGTACGAGCAGTACTTC
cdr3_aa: CASSDFRDRAYEQYF

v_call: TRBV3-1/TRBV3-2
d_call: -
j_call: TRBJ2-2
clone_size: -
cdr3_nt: TGTGCCAGCAGCCATGGGAACACCGGGGAGCTGTTTTTT
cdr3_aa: CASSHGNTGELFF

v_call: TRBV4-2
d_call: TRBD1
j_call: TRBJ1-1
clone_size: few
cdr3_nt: TGTGCCAGCAGCCAAGGACAGGGACCAAGGGCTGACACTGAAGCTTTCTTT
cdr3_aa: CASSQGQGPRADTEAFF

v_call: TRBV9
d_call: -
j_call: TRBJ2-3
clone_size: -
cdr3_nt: TGTGCCAGCAGTCCATTCGAGCGGCACACAGATACGCAGTATTTT
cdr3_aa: CASSPFERHTDTQYF

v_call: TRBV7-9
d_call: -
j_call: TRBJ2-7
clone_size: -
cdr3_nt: TGTGCCAGCAGCTTAGTCAGCGGCGCCTACGAGCAGTACTTC
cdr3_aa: CASSLVSGAYEQYF

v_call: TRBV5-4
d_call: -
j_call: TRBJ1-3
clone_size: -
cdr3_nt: TGTGCCAGCAGCTTGCCGGGGGGCCAAGGAAACACCATATATTTT
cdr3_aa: CASSLPGGQGNTIYF

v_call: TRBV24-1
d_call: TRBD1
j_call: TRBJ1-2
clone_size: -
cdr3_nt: TGTGCCACCAGTGATTGGCCAGGGGGGTTGGCTAACTATGGCTACACCTTC
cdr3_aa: CATSDWPGGLANYGYTF

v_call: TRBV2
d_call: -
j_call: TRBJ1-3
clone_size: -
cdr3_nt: TGTGCCAGCAGTGGGTTGTCCTCTGGAAACACCATATATTTT
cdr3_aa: CASSGLSSGNTIYF

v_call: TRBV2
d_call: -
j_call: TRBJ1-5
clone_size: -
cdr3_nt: TGTGCCAGCAGTGGGTACGGCAATCAGCCCCAGCATTTT
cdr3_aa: CASSGYGNQPQHF

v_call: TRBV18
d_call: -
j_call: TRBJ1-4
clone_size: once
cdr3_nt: TGTGCCAGCTCACCAGCCGGCGGTGAAAAACTGTTTTTT
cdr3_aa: CASSPAGGEKLFF

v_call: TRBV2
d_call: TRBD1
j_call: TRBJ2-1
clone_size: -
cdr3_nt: TGTGCCAGCACCGAAGGGACAGGGAGGAATGAGCAGTTCTTC
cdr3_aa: CASTEGTGRNEQFF

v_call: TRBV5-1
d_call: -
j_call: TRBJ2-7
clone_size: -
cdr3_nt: TGCGCCAGCAGCTTACCCCCAGCCTACGAGCAGTACTTC
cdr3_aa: CASSLPPAYEQYF

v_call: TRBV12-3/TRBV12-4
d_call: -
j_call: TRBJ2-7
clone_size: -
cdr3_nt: TGTGCCAGCAGTGGGACGGGAATCTACGAGCAGTACTTC
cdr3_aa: CASSGTGIYEQYF

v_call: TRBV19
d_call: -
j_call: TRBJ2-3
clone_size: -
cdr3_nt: TGTGCCAGTAGTATGAGCACAGATACGCAGTATTTT
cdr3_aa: CASSMSTDTQYF

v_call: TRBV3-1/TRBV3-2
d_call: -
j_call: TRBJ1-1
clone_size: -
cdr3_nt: TGTGCCAGCAGCCAAGCGATGGGGACTGAAGCTTTCTTT
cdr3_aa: CASSQAMGTEAFF

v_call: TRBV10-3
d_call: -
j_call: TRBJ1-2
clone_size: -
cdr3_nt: TGTGCCATCAGTGAGTCAAGAGGCCTCTATGGCTACACCTTC
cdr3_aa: CAISESRGLYGYTF

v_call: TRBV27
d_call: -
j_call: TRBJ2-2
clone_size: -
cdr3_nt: TGTGCCAGCAGTTTACGGATTGGAGGGACCACCGGGGAGCTGTTTTTT
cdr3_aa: CASSLRIGGTTGELFF

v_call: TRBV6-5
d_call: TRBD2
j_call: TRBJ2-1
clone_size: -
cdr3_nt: TGTGCCAGCAGTCTCAGCGGGAGATACAATGAGCAGTTCTTC
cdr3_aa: CASSLSGRYNEQFF

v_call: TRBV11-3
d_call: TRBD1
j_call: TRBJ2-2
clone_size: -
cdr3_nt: TGTGCCAGCAGCTCCTCAAGTTATCACAGGGGGCCGAACACCGGGGAGCTGTTTTTT
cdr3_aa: CASSSSSYHRGPNTGELFF

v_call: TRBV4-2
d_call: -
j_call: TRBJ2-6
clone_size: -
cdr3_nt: TGTGCCAGCAGCCTCTTGTTGTTTCCCGATGGTTCTGGGGCCAACGTCCTGACTTTC
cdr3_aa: CASSLLLFPDGSGANVLTF